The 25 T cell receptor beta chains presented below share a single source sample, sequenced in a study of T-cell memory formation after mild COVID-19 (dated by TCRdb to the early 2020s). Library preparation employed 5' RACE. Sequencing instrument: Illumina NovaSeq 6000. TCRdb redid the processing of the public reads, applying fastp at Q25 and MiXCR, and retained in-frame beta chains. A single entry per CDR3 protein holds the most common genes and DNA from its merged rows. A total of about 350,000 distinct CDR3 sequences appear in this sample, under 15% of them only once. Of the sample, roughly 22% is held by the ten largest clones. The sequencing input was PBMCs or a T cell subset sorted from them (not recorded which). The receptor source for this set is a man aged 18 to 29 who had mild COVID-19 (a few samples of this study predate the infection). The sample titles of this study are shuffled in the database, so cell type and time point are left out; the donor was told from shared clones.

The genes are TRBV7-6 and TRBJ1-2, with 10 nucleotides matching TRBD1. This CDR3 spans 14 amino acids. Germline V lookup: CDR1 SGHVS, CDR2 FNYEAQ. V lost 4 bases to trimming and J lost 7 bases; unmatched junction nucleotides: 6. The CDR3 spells CASSSGQGILGYTF. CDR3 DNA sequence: TGTGCCAGCAGCTCGGGACAGGGGATACTTGGCTACACCTTC.

The CDR3 reads CASSPPRGLHTQYF. Here the CDR3 DNA reads TGTGCCAGCTCACCCCCGCGCGGGCTACATACGCAGTATTTT. The chain links TRBV18 to TRBJ2-3; maybe TRBD2 (5 bases). The CDR3 consists of 14 residues. CDR1 and CDR2 (germline): KGHSH, LQKENI. Between the trimmed V and J ends, which lost 3 bases and 7 bases, there was a span of 14 bases.

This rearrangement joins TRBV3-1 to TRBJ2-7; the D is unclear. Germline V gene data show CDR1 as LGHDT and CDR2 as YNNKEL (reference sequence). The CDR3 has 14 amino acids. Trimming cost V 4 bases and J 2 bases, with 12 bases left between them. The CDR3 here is CASSLSEQTYEQYF. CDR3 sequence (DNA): TGTGCCAGCAGCCTCTCGGAACAGACCTACGAGCAGTACTTC.

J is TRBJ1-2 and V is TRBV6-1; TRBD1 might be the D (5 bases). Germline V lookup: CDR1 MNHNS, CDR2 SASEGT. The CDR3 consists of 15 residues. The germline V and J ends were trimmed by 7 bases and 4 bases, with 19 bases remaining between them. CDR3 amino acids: CASTLSRVRGYGYTF. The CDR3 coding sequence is TGTGCCAGCACCCTAAGCAGGGTTCGCGGCTATGGCTACACCTTC.

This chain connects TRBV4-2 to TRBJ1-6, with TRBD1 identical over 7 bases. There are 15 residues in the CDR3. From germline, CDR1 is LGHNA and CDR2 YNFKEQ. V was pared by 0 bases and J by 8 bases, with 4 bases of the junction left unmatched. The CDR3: CASSQETGVDSPLHF. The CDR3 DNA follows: TGTGCCAGCAGCCAAGAAACAGGGGTTGATTCACCCCTCCACTTT.

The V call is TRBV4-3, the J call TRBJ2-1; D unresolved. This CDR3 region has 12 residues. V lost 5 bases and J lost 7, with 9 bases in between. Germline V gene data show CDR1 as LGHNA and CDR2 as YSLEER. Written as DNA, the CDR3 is TGCGCCAGCAGCGCTAGTGGTAATGAGCAGTTCTTC. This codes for CASSASGNEQFF.

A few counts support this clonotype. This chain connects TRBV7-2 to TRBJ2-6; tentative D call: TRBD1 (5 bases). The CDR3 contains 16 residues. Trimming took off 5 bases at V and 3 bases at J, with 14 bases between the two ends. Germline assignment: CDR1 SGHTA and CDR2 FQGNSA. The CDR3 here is CASSVRPGNGANVLTF. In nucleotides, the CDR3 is TGTGCCAGCAGCGTCCGACCAGGGAATGGGGCCAACGTCCTGACTTTC.

CDR3: CASSDLTASTDTQYF. The CDR3 DNA reads TGTGCCAGCAGTGATTTGACCGCTAGCACAGATACGCAGTATTTT. The chain links TRBV25-1 to TRBJ2-3, with D hard to call. V gave up 3 bases and J gave up 0 bases, with 10 bases separating them. CDR3 size: 15 residues. Germline loops: CDR1 MGHDK, CDR2 SYGVNS.

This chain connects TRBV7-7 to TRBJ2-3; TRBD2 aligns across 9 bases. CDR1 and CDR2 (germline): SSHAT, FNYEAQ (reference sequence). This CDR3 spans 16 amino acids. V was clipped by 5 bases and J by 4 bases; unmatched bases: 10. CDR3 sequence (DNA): TGTGCCAGCAGCCGAGGGGCGGGGGGGTTAGCAGATACGCAGTATTTT. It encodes CASSRGAGGLADTQYF.

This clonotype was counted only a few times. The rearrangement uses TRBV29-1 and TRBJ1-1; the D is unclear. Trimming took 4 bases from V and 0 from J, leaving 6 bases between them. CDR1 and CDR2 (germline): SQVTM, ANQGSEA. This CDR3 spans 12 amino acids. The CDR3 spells CSVAWMNTEAFF. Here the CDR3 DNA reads TGCAGCGTTGCGTGGATGAACACTGAAGCTTTCTTT. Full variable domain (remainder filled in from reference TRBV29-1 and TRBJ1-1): SAVISQKPSRDICQRGTSLTIQCQVDSQVTMMFWYRQQPGQSLTLIATANQGSEATYESGFVIDKFPISRPNLTFSTLTVSNMSPEDSSIYLCSVAWMNTEAFFGQGTRLTVV.

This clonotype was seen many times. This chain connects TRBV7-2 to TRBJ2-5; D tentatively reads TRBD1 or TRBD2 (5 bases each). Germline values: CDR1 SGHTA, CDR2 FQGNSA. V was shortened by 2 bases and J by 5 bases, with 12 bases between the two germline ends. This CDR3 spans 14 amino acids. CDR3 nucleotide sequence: TGTGCCAGCAGCTTACTTACCAGGGAGGAGACCCAGTACTTC. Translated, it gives CASSLLTREETQYF.

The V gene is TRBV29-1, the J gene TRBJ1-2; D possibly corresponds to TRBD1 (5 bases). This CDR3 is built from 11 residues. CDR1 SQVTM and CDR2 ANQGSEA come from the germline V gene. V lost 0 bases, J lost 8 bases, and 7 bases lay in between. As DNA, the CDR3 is TGCAGCGTTGAAGAGGGACCCGGCTACACCTTC. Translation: CSVEEGPGYTF. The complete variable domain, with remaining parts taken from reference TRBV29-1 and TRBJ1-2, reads SAVISQKPSRDICQRGTSLTIQCQVDSQVTMMFWYRQQPGQSLTLIATANQGSEATYESGFVIDKFPISRPNLTFSTLTVSNMSPEDSSIYLCSVEEGPGYTFGSGTRLTVV.

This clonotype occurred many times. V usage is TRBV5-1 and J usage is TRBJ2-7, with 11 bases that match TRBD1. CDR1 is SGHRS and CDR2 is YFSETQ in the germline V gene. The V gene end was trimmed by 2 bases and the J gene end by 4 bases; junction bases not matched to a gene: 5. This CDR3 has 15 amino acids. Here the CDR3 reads CASSFGQGARYEQYF. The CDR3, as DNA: TGCGCCAGCAGCTTCGGACAGGGGGCCCGTTACGAGCAGTACTTC.

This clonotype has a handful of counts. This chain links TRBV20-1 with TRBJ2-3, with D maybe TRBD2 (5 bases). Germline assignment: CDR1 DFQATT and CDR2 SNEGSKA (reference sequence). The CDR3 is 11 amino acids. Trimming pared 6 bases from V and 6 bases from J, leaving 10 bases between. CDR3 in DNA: TGCAGTGCAAAACTAGTTGATACGCAGTATTTT. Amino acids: CSAKLVDTQYF.

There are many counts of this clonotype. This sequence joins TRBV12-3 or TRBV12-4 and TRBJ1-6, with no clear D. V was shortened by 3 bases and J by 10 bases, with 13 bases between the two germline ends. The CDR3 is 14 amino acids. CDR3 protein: CASSFQGFKSPLHF. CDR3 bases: TGTGCCAGCAGTTTTCAAGGGTTCAAGTCACCCCTCCACTTT.

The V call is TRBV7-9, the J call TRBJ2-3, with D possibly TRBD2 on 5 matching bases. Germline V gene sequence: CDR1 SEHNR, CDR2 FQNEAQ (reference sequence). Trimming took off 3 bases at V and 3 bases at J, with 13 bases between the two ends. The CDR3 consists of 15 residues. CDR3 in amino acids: CASSLSAQRTDTQYF. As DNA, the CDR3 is TGTGCCAGCAGCTTGTCCGCCCAGCGGACAGATACGCAGTATTTT.

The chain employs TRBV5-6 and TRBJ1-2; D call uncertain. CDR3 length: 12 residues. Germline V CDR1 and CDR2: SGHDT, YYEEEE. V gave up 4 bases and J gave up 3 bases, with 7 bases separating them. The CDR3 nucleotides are TGTGCCAGCAGCGCCGTAGACTATGGCTACACCTTC. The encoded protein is CASSAVDYGYTF.

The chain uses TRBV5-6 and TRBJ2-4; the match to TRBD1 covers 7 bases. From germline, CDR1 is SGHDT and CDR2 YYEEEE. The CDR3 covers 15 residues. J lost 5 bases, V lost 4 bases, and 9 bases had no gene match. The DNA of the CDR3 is TGTGCCAGCAGCCCCTCGACAGGGACCGAAAACATTCAGTACTTC. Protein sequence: CASSPSTGTENIQYF.

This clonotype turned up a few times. The CDR3 is CATSRPGRVQETQYF. The CDR3 DNA follows: TGTGCCACCAGCCGACCCGGACGGGTCCAAGAGACCCAGTACTTC. This rearrangement joins TRBV15 to TRBJ2-5; D is undetermined. The CDR3 has 15 residues. CDR1 is LNHNV and CDR2 is YYDKDF in the germline V gene (reference sequence). Trimming removed 5 bases from V and 1 base from J, with 14 bases in between.

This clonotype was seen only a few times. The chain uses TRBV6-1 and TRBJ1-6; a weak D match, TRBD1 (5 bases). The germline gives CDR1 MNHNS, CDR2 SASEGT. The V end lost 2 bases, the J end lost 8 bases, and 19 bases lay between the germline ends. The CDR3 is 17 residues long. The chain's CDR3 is CASSEYEEGLKYSPLHF. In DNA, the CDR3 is TGTGCCAGCAGTGAATACGAGGAGGGACTCAAGTATTCACCCCTCCACTTT.

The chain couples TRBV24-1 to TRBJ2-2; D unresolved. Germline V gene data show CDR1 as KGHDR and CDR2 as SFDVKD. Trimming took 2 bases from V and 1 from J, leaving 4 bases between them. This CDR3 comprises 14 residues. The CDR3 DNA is TGTGCCACCAGTGATTCCCGGAACACCGGGGAGCTGTTTTTT. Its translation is CATSDSRNTGELFF.

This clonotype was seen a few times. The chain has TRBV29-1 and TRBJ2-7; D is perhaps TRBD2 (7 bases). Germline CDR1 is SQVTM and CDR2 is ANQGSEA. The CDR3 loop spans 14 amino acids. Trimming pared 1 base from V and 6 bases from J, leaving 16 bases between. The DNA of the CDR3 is TGCAGCGTTGAAGCCTTGGGGGGGGCTAGCGAGCAGTACTTC. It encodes CSVEALGGASEQYF.

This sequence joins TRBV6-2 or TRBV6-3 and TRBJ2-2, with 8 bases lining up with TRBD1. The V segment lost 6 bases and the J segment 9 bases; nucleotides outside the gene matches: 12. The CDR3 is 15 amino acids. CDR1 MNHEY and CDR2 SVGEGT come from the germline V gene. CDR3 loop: CASSRNRGEHRELFF. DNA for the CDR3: TGTGCCAGCAGCCGGAACAGGGGGGAACACCGGGAGCTGTTTTTT.

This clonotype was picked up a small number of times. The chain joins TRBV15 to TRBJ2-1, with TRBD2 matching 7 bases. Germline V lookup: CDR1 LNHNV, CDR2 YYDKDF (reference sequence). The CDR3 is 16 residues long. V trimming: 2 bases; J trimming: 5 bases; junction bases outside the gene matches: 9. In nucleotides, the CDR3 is TGTGCCACCAGCAGACTAACGGGGGGAAGTAACAATGAGCAGTTCTTC. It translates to CATSRLTGGSNNEQFF.

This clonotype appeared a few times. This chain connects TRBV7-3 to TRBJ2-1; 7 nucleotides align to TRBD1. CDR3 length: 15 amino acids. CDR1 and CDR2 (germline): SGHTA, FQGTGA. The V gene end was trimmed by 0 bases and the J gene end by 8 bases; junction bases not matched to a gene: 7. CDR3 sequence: CASSLTGGTGDEQFF. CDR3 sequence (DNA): TGTGCCAGCAGCTTAACTGGAGGTACAGGGGATGAGCAGTTCTTC.